Shown below are 31 T cell receptor beta chains from a single sample sequenced in a study of identical twins. TCRdb reprocessed the 5' RACE reads via MiXCR and lists one record per CDR3 protein. The sample yields under 250,000 distinct CDR3 sequences, 7.5% seen once. These data were likewise used in another study, on yellow fever vaccine responses in identical twins.

The source material was memory (CD45RO+) T cells sorted from blood. All receptors derive from a woman aged 18-30 years in good health.

The table lists this clonotype with a few counts. The rearrangement uses TRBV19 and TRBJ2-3; D call uncertain. Looked up from germline, CDR1 is LNHDA and CDR2 is SQIVND (reference sequence). V gave up 5 bases and J gave up 6 bases, with 12 bases separating them. The CDR3 has 13 residues. This CDR3 reads CASSVGRSDTQYF. The CDR3 nucleotides are TGTGCCAGTAGTGTGGGAAGGAGTGATACGCAGTATTTT.

The chain links TRBV12-3 or TRBV12-4 to TRBJ2-5; D is ambiguous. This CDR3 comprises 14 residues. Trimming removed 7 bases from V and 5 bases from J, with 17 bases in between. This chain's CDR3 is CASKGGSGVETQYF. CDR3 DNA sequence: TGTGCCAGCAAAGGCGGCTCTGGGGTGGAGACCCAGTACTTC.

The CDR3 spells CASSPRHRGTGELFF. CDR3 nucleotides: TGTGCCAGTAGCCCCAGACACAGGGGTACCGGGGAGCTGTTTTTT. The rearrangement joins TRBV19 to TRBJ2-2, with 7 bases fitting TRBD1. V trimming: 6 bases; J trimming: 5 bases; junction bases outside the gene matches: 9. The CDR3 runs 15 residues. The germline gives CDR1 LNHDA, CDR2 SQIVND (reference sequence).

This clonotype was observed at least ten times. The chain recombines TRBV12-5 with TRBJ2-1; tentative D call: TRBD1 (6 bases). This CDR3 contains 12 residues. Germline CDR1 reads LGHNT; CDR2 reads FRNRAP. Trimming left V 4 bases short and J 9 bases short, with 10 bases between. The CDR3 DNA sequence: TGTGCTAGTGGTTCAACGGACAGTGAGCAGTTCTTC. Amino acid sequence: CASGSTDSEQFF.

This clonotype was counted between two and nine times. The V and J genes are TRBV20-1 and TRBJ2-3; D is undetermined. V lost 1 base, J lost 5 bases, and 13 bases lay in between. CDR1 is DFQATT, CDR2 SNEGSKA, per germline (reference sequence). CDR3 length: 14 residues. The CDR3 nucleotides read TGCAGTGCTAGAGTCCGGCCACCTATAGATACGCAGTATTTT. This encodes CSARVRPPIDTQYF.

The V gene is TRBV6-2 or TRBV6-3, the J gene TRBJ2-7; either TRBD1 or TRBD2 may fit D (5 bases each). V was shortened by 4 bases and J by 5 bases, with 24 bases between the two germline ends. Per germline, CDR1 MNHEY and CDR2 SVGEGT. The CDR3 totals 17 residues. Here the CDR3 reads CASSLHVGAVRSNEQYF. For the CDR3, the DNA is TGTGCCAGCAGTTTGCATGTCGGGGCGGTTCGGTCCAACGAGCAGTACTTC.

This clonotype came up many times. The chain uses TRBV18 and TRBJ1-5, with unresolved D. Per the germline V gene, CDR1 is KGHSH and CDR2 is LQKENI. The V end was cut by 5 bases, the J end by 0 bases, with 14 bases between. This CDR3 has 16 amino acids. The CDR3 sequence: CASSTRVRVSNQPQHF. The CDR3 DNA reads as TGTGCCAGCTCAACACGTGTCCGGGTTAGCAATCAGCCCCAGCATTTT.

This clonotype was counted a few times. The chain combines TRBV4-3 with TRBJ1-1, with D possibly being TRBD1 (6 bases). The CDR3 extends over 15 amino acids. CDR1 and CDR2 (germline): LGHNA, YSLEER. V was shortened by 3 bases and J by 5 bases, with 16 bases between the two germline ends. CDR3 residues: CASSQFRGGNTEAFF. The CDR3 region has the DNA TGCGCCAGCAGCCAGTTCAGGGGAGGTAATACTGAAGCTTTCTTT.

In its sample, this clonotype was seen many times. Written as DNA, the CDR3 is TGTGCCAGCAGCCCGTGGGGACAGAGGATAACATCAACTAGCACAGATACGCAGTATTTT. It specifies CASSPWGQRITSTSTDTQYF. This chain connects TRBV4-2 to TRBJ2-3; 7 bases line up with TRBD1. The germline gives CDR1 LGHNA, CDR2 YNFKEQ. The trim removed 4 bases at V and 0 bases at J, leaving 19 bases unmatched. The CDR3 spans 20 residues.

This chain joins TRBV27 and TRBJ1-5; TRBD1 matches 7 bases. Trimming removed 6 bases from V and 0 bases from J; junction bases left unmatched: 17. Germline CDR1 and CDR2: MNHEY and SMNVEV (reference sequence). There are 19 residues in the CDR3. Written as DNA, the CDR3 is TGTGCCAGCAGACAAATGGGACAGTACACTCTACGTAGCAATCAGCCCCAGCATTTT. Amino acid sequence: CASRQMGQYTLRSNQPQHF.

This clonotype was found a few times. V gene TRBV6-1 combines with J gene TRBJ2-4; perhaps TRBD2 as D (5 bases). V was cut by 8 bases and J by 3 bases, with 23 bases left in between. This CDR3 comprises 17 residues. CDR1 and CDR2 from the germline V gene are MNHNS and SASEGT. The DNA for the CDR3 is TGTGCCAGCGCCCCCCTTGCGGGTACGGTTGGCAAAAACATTCAGTACTTC. Translation: CASAPLAGTVGKNIQYF.

This clonotype was found many times. The chain has TRBV4-3 and TRBJ2-5; D ambiguous. Germline CDR1 and CDR2: LGHNA and YSLEER. The CDR3 covers 13 residues. The ends were cut back, 1 base at V and 3 bases at J, with 6 bases in the middle. Here the CDR3 DNA reads TGCGCCAGCAGCCAAGGGCGGAAAGAGACCCAGTACTTC. Its translation: CASSQGRKETQYF.

DNA for the CDR3: TGCAGTGCGCCGTGGGCGGGGCGCACCGGGGAGCTGTTTTTT. Translation gives CSAPWAGRTGELFF. The chain links TRBV20-1 to TRBJ2-2; TRBD2 might be the D (6 bases). The CDR3 has 14 amino acids. The germline V gene encodes CDR1 DFQATT and CDR2 SNEGSKA (reference sequence). V gave up 6 bases and J gave up 4 bases, with 15 bases separating them.

This clonotype turned up a few times. The genes are TRBV30 and TRBJ2-7, with TRBD1 matching over 7 bases. Trimming removed 0 bases from V and 7 bases from J; junction bases left unmatched: 9. This CDR3 region has 14 residues. Germline V gene data show CDR1 as GTSNPN and CDR2 as SVGIG (reference sequence). The CDR3 coding sequence is TGTGCCTGGAGTGTACCGCTACCCAGGGGGGAGCAGTACTTC. Its translation: CAWSVPLPRGEQYF.

There are many counts of this clonotype. The chain couples TRBV6-5 to TRBJ1-6; D is unresolved. Trimming left V 4 bases short and J 7 bases short, with 11 bases between. The CDR3 consists of 14 residues. Germline V gene data show CDR1 as MNHEY and CDR2 as SVGAGI. DNA of the CDR3: TGTGCCAGCAGTTTGACTGTTTCCAATTCACCCCTCCACTTT. Its protein is CASSLTVSNSPLHF.

The rearrangement links TRBV7-2 to TRBJ1-1, with D perhaps matching TRBD1 (5 bases). In germline, CDR1 is SGHTA, CDR2 FQGNSA. V was trimmed by 3 bases and J by 6 bases, leaving 8 bases between them. The CDR3 is 12 residues long. CDR3 loop: CASSFQGSEAFF. The CDR3 DNA sequence: TGTGCCAGCAGCTTCCAGGGTTCTGAAGCTTTCTTT. The full variable domain, its missing parts supplied by reference TRBV7-2 and TRBJ1-1, is GAGVSQSPSNKVTEKGKDVELRCDPISGHTALYWYRQSLGQGLEFLIYFQGNSAPDKSGLPSDRFSAERTGGSVSTLTIQRTQQEDSAVYLCASSFQGSEAFFGQGTRLTVV.

The gene calls are TRBV12-3 or TRBV12-4 and TRBJ2-2; TRBD2 aligns across 9 bases. J was trimmed by 0 bases and V by 9 bases; bases with no gene match: 5. This CDR3 has 15 amino acids. DNA for the CDR3: TGTGCCAGTTCACCTAGCGGGACGAACACCGGGGAGCTGTTTTTT. Amino acids: CASSPSGTNTGELFF.

This clonotype was observed at least ten times. V usage is TRBV6-2 or TRBV6-3 and J usage is TRBJ1-5; D is unclear. Germline CDR1 and CDR2: MNHEY and SVGEGT. With 2 bases removed from V and 1 base from J, the gap between germline ends came to 24 bases. This CDR3 is 20 amino acids long. The CDR3 DNA sequence: TGTGCCAGCAGTTACGAACGTAAGTCGTTTGGGGTAAGGAGCAATCAGCCCCAGCATTTT. Residues: CASSYERKSFGVRSNQPQHF.

This clonotype occurred many times. This sequence joins TRBV12-3 or TRBV12-4 and TRBJ2-5; D unresolved. Trimming took 3 bases from V and 3 from J, leaving 5 bases between them. The CDR3 covers 12 residues. The chain's CDR3 is CASSFGEETQYF. CDR3 nucleotides: TGTGCCAGCAGTTTTGGGGAAGAGACCCAGTACTTC.

The CDR3 region is CASSEASGVEQFF. The CDR3 nucleotides are TGTGCCAGCAGTGAAGCGTCAGGGGTCGAGCAGTTCTTC. The chain is built from TRBV6-1 and TRBJ2-1; possibly TRBD1 for D (6 bases). The CDR3 is 13 residues long. V lost 0 bases and J lost 10, with 10 bases in between. CDR1 and CDR2 (germline): MNHNS, SASEGT.

Ten or more counts support this clonotype. The chain carries TRBV5-1 and TRBJ1-5; D gene uncertain. V lost 0 bases to trimming and J lost 7 bases, with 8 bases between them. CDR1 SGHRS and CDR2 YFSETQ come from the germline V gene. The CDR3 has 13 amino acids. Written as DNA, the CDR3 is TGCGCCAGCAGCTTGGAGGGAGGACAGCCCCAGCATTTT. The encoded protein is CASSLEGGQPQHF.

This clonotype was observed at least ten times. The V gene is TRBV12-3 or TRBV12-4, the J gene TRBJ2-7, with D possibly matching TRBD1 (6 bases). Trimming removed 6 bases from V and 1 base from J, with 19 bases in between. This CDR3 is 16 amino acids long. Here the CDR3 DNA reads TGTGCCAGCAGCAATCCCCCGGGACACTATTCCTACGAGCAGTACTTC. This gives the protein CASSNPPGHYSYEQYF.

This clonotype appeared a few times. V and J are TRBV12-3 or TRBV12-4 and TRBJ2-3; TRBD1 is a possible D gene (5 bases). The germline V and J ends were trimmed by 6 bases and 4 bases, with 11 bases remaining between them. This CDR3 has 13 residues. CDR3 residues: CASSSQVPDTQYF. Here the CDR3 DNA reads TGTGCCAGCAGCTCACAGGTACCAGATACGCAGTATTTT.

The CDR3 spells CASSRQQGATQYF. DNA for the CDR3: TGTGCCAGCAGCCGCCAGCAGGGCGCTACGCAGTATTTT. The V gene is TRBV28, the J gene TRBJ2-3; tentatively, D is TRBD1 (5 bases). Germline values: CDR1 MDHEN, CDR2 SYDVKM. The CDR3 totals 13 residues. V gave up 6 bases and J gave up 8 bases, with 15 bases separating them.

This clonotype was picked up many times. The chain combines TRBV7-9 with TRBJ2-3; D perhaps matches TRBD2 (6 bases). Germline V gene sequence: CDR1 SEHNR, CDR2 FQNEAQ (reference sequence). The CDR3 totals 15 residues. Trimming left V 5 bases short and J 0 bases short, with 12 bases between. CDR3 nucleotides: TGTGCCAGCAGCCGAGGGGACTCTAGCACAGATACGCAGTATTTT. It encodes CASSRGDSSTDTQYF.

This clonotype has more than one count but fewer than ten. The junction shows a germline mismatch at one end, possibly a read error. The rearrangement links TRBV7-2 to TRBJ2-7; D unresolved. The CDR3 extends over 11 amino acids. CDR1 is SGHTA and CDR2 is FQGNSA in the germline V gene. The CDR3 bases are TGTGCCAGCAGTTACTCCGACGAGCAGTACTTC. It is translated as CASSYSDEQYF. The full variable domain, with the rest looked up from reference TRBV7-2 and TRBJ2-7, is GAGVSQSPSNKVTEKGKDVELRCDPISGHTALYWYRQSLGQGLEFLIYFQGNSAPDKSGLPSDRFSAERTGGSVSTLTIQRTQQEDSAVYLCASSYSDEQYFGPGTRLTVT.

In its sample, this clonotype was seen many times. J is TRBJ2-3 and V is TRBV4-2; 8 bases are a match to TRBD2. The germline gives CDR1 LGHNA, CDR2 YNFKEQ. This CDR3 has 17 residues. V lost 4 bases, J lost 4 bases, and 13 bases stayed unmatched. The DNA of the CDR3 is TGTGCCAGCAGCCTAAGGACCGGTAGCGGGAAATCAGATACGCAGTATTTT. Protein product: CASSLRTGSGKSDTQYF.

The V and J genes are TRBV30 and TRBJ1-2, with D uncertain. Germline loops: CDR1 GTSNPN, CDR2 SVGIG (reference sequence). The V and J ends lost 0 bases and 8 bases respectively, with 13 bases between them. CDR3 length: 13 residues. Written as DNA, the CDR3 is TGTGCCTGGAGTGTAGGAGGGAAAGGGGGCTACACCTTC. Its translation is CAWSVGGKGGYTF. The whole variable domain, remainder taken from reference TRBV30 and TRBJ1-2, is SQTIHQWPATLVQPVGSPLSLECTVEGTSNPNLYWYRQAAGRGLQLLFYSVGIGQISSEVPQNLSASRPQDRQFILSSKKLLLSDSGFYLCAWSVGGKGGYTFGSGTRLTVV.

This chain links TRBV20-1 with TRBJ2-5, with 8 bases matching TRBD2. The length of the CDR3 is 15 residues. V shed 6 bases and J 4 bases; nucleotides not matched to a gene: 13. The germline CDR1 and CDR2 sequences are DFQATT and SNEGSKA (reference sequence). The CDR3 sequence: CSAPPFSGILETQYF. CDR3 sequence (DNA): TGCAGTGCCCCCCCCTTTAGCGGGATTCTAGAGACCCAGTACTTC.

This clonotype was counted ten times or more. V and J are TRBV12-3 or TRBV12-4 and TRBJ2-3; 12 nucleotides match TRBD2. The CDR3 totals 14 residues. The junction had 4 bases not matched to a gene; V was cut back by 5 bases and J by 7 bases. The CDR3 loop reads CASSQGLAGHTQYF. Here the CDR3 DNA reads TGTGCCAGCAGTCAGGGACTAGCGGGTCATACGCAGTATTTT.

This clonotype was recorded a few times. The CDR3 reads CASSPLGSLAEHTGELFF. CDR3 nucleotides: TGCGCCAGCAGCCCGTTGGGTTCTCTAGCGGAGCACACCGGGGAGCTGTTTTTT. The V and J genes are TRBV4-3 and TRBJ2-2, with 7 bases fitting TRBD2. CDR3 length equals 18 residues. Germline-derived CDR1 and CDR2 are LGHNA and YSLEER. Trimming took 4 bases from V and 3 from J; bases not matched to a gene: 14.